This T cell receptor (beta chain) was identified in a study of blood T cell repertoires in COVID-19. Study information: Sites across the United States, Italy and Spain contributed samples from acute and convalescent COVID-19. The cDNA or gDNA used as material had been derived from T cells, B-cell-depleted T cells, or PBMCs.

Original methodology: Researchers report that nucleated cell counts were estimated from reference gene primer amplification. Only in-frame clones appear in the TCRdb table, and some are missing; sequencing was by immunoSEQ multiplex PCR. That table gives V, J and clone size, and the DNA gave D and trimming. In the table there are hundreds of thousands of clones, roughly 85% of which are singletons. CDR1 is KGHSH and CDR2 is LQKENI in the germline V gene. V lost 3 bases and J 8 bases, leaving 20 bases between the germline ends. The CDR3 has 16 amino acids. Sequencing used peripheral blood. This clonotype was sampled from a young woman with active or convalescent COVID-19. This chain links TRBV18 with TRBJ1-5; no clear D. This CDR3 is CASSPQRGLSGEPQHF. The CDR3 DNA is TGTGCCAGCTCACCTCAGCGGGGTCTCTCAGGCGAGCCCCAGCATTTT. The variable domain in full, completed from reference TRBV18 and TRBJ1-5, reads NAGVMQNPRHLVRRRGQEARLRCSPMKGHSHVYWYRQLPEEGLKFMVYLQKENIIDESGMPKERFSAEFPKEGPSILRIQQVVRGDSAAYFCASSPQRGLSGEPQHFGDGTRLSIL.